One sample yielded the 15 T cell receptor delta chains listed below, sequenced in a study of gamma-delta T cells after stem cell transplantation. TCRdb re-processed the RT-PCR reads via CATT. The sample carries 850 to 1,200 delta-chain clones, about 3.9% recorded once. Sequenced: gamma-delta T cells. The receptors come from a human donor. It is not recorded whose cells these are; they may come from a transplant donor.

This clone was counted only a few times. This DNA translates differently at residue 4 from the TCRdb protein, which is that of a much larger clone; a read error is likely, and the protein shown is the DNA's own translation. The V call is TRDV2, the J call TRDJ1; 8 positions match TRDD3. Germline-derived CDR1 and CDR2 are GEAIGNYY and EKD. This CDR3 contains 16 residues. The CDR3 here is CACNTVGDWENDKLIF. For the CDR3, the DNA is TGTGCCTGTAACACCGTGGGGGATTGGGAAAATGACAAACTCATCTTT.

This clone has a handful of counts. TCRdb's listed protein matches a much larger clone and diverges from this DNA's translation at residue 12, likely through a read error; the protein shown comes from the DNA. The chain employs TRDV2 and TRDJ2, with unresolved D. The CDR3 consists of 16 residues. V lost 4 bases, J lost 9 bases, and 23 bases lay in between. Germline V gives CDR1 GEAIGNYY, CDR2 EKD. As DNA, the CDR3 is TGTGCCTGTGAGCAGGTGGGTACTGAAGATTGGACACAACTCTTCTTT. Translation: CACEQVGTEDWTQLFF.

This clone was seen only a few times. This DNA translates differently at residue 7 from the TCRdb protein, which is that of a much larger clone; a read error is likely, and the protein shown is the DNA's own translation. The CDR3 sequence is CACFALEAADKLIF. The CDR3 DNA follows: TGTGCCTGTTTCGCTCTGGAGGCCGCCGATAAACTCATCTTT. This chain connects TRDV2 to TRDJ1, with D uncertain. Germline CDR1 reads GEAIGNYY; CDR2 reads EKD. The CDR3 is 14 residues long. Trimming took off 6 bases at V and 3 bases at J, with 16 bases between the two ends.

A note on this clone: A single base is all that separates this from a far larger clone, so a read error is likely. The same CDR3 can be traced to other DNA sequences in this sample. V usage is TRDV2 and J usage is TRDJ3, with TRDD3 matching 11 bases. The length of the CDR3 is 20 residues. In germline, CDR1 is GEAIGNYY, CDR2 EKD. CDR3 bases: TGTGCCTGTGACACCGTTCTGGGGGATACAAGCTCCTGGGACACCCGGCAGATGTTTTTC. Amino acids: CACDTVLGDTSSWDTRQMFF.

Comments on this clone: Given a far larger clone just one base away, this is likely a sequencing read error. The chain carries TRDV2 and TRDJ1; TRDD3 agrees at 9 bases. Germline CDR1 GEAIGNYY, CDR2 EKD. With 1 base clipped from V and 3 bases from J, the junction kept 14 bases outside the gene matches. The CDR3 is 18 amino acids. CDR3 sequence: CACDTVYTGGDYADKLIF. For the CDR3, the DNA is TGTGCCTGTGACACTGTCTATACTGGGGGAGATTACGCCGATAAACTCATCTTT.

This clone is a singleton in its sample. V usage is TRDV2 and J usage is TRDJ1, with 10 bases fitting TRDD3. This CDR3 contains 26 residues. Trimming at V came to 6 bases and at J to 0 bases, leaving 39 bases not matched to a gene. Looked up from germline, CDR1 is GEAIGNYY and CDR2 is EKD. CDR3 sequence: CACSNLPLSTPPVLGDLPQYTDKLIF. The CDR3 DNA reads as TGTGCCTGTTCCAACCTCCCCCTCTCGACCCCGCCCGTACTGGGGGATTTGCCTCAGTACACCGATAAACTCATCTTT.

This clone was detected only a few times. With a far larger clone one base away, a read error is the likely cause. This rearrangement joins TRDV2 to TRDJ3; 9 bases fit TRDD2. The length of the CDR3 is 26 residues. Germline CDR1 reads GEAIGNYY; CDR2 reads EKD. The CDR3 here is CACGTVSLPTEERMEFRSWDTRQMFF. CDR3 DNA: TGTGCCTGTGGCACCGTAAGCCTTCCTACGGAAGAGAGGATGGAGTTTAGGTCCTGGGACACCCGACAGATGTTTTTC.

This clone is labeled as hyperexpanded (1% or more). Other DNA sequences from this sample encode an identical CDR3 as well. This chain joins TRDV2 and TRDJ1; 12 bases line up with TRDD3. The germline gives CDR1 GEAIGNYY, CDR2 EKD. The trim removed 1 base at V and 0 bases at J, leaving 5 bases unmatched. The CDR3 is 17 amino acids. CDR3 DNA sequence: TGTGCCTGTGACACGGTACTGGGGGATACTTACACCGATAAACTCATCTTT. It codes for CACDTVLGDTYTDKLIF.

Details on this clone: This is likely an artifact of a read error, given a far larger clone one base away. Other nucleotide sequences in the sample specify the same CDR3. The chain employs TRDV2 and TRDJ1, with 9 positions matching TRDD3. In germline, CDR1 is GEAIGNYY, CDR2 EKD. This CDR3 is 18 amino acids long. The CDR3 here is CACDTVYTGGDYTDKLIF. The CDR3 DNA reads as TGTGCCTGCGACACTGTCTATACTGGGGGAGATTACACCGATAAACTCATCTTT.

This chain uses TRDV2 with TRDJ1; TRDD3 agrees at 11 bases. J lost 4 bases, V lost 4 bases, and 16 bases had no gene match. This CDR3 is 18 amino acids long. In germline, CDR1 is GEAIGNYY, CDR2 EKD. CDR3: CACDPVRMGDTGGDKLIF. The DNA for the CDR3 is TGTGCCTGTGATCCGGTTAGAATGGGGGATACGGGCGGCGATAAACTCATCTTT.

This clone was seen a handful of times. The protein given by TCRdb reflects a much larger clone and differs at residue 12 from this DNA's translation, likely from a read error; the protein shown is the DNA's translation. The gene calls are TRDV2 and TRDJ3, with 9 bases identical to TRDD3. This CDR3 spans 18 amino acids. Germline CDR1 reads GEAIGNYY; CDR2 reads EKD. The CDR3 DNA reads as TGTGCCTGTGATACTGGGGGACACCACTCCTGGGGCACCCGACAGATGTTTTTC. This encodes CACDTGGHHSWGTRQMFF.

This clone was detected a few times. A far larger clone differs by one base, so this is likely a read error. The same CDR3 can be traced to other DNA sequences in this sample. The chain recombines TRDV2 with TRDJ3; tentative D call: TRDD3 (5 bases). Germline CDR1 and CDR2: GEAIGNYY and EKD. The CDR3 totals 17 residues. The germline V and J ends were trimmed by 1 base and 0 bases, with 9 bases remaining between them. CDR3 residues: CACDTGGASWDTRQMFF. The CDR3 DNA sequence: TGTGCCTGTGACACTGGTGGGGCCTCCTGGGACACCCGACAGATGTTTTTC.

Points on this clone: This probably arose from a read error, given a far larger clone one base away. The chain combines TRDV2 with TRDJ3, with D perhaps being TRDD2 or TRDD3 (7 bases each). This CDR3 is built from 20 residues. Germline V gene sequence: CDR1 GEAIGNYY, CDR2 EKD. CDR3 protein: CACDTAAGGPPSWGTRQMFF. The DNA for the CDR3 is TGTGCCTGTGACACCGCGGCTGGGGGCCCACCTTCCTGGGGCACCCGACAGATGTTTTTC.

This clone is medium-sized in the sample. The V gene is TRDV2, the J gene TRDJ1; 8 nucleotides align to TRDD3. J was trimmed by 3 bases and V by 0 bases; bases with no gene match: 35. There are 25 residues in the CDR3. Germline V CDR1 and CDR2: GEAIGNYY, EKD. The CDR3 reads CACDTLTAFNPGHNPSTGGSDKLIF. In DNA form, the CDR3 reads TGTGCCTGTGACACCTTAACCGCCTTTAACCCCGGACACAATCCCAGTACTGGGGGCTCCGATAAACTCATCTTT.

A word on this clone: This likely came from a read error, as a far larger clone is one base away. Other DNA sequences within the sample encode an identical CDR3. V is TRDV2 and J is TRDJ1, with a weak D call TRDD3 (5 bases). Germline CDR1 and CDR2: GEAIGNYY and EKD. CDR3 size: 16 residues. Trimming left V 3 bases short and J 3 bases short, with 19 bases between. The CDR3 spells CACDPVGVGRSDKLIF. In nucleotides, the CDR3 is TGTGCCTGTGACCCGGTGGGCGTGGGGAGGTCCGATAAACTCATCTTT.